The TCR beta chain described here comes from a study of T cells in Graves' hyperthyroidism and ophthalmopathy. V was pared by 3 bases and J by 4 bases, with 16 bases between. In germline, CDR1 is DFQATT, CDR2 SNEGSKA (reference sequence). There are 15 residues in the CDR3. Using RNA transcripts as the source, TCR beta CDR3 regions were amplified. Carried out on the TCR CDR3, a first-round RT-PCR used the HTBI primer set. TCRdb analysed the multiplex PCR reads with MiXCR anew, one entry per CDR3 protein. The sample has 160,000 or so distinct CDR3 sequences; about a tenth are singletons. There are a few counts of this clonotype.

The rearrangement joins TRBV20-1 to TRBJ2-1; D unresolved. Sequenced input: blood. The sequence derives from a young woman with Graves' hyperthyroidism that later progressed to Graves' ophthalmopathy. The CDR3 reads CSASGQALPYNEQFF. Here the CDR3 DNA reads TGCAGTGCTAGCGGTCAGGCTCTCCCTTACAATGAGCAGTTCTTC.